Listed here is a single TCR beta chain. In its sample, this clonotype was seen many times. Its antigen remains undetermined. The record has no base qualities; no much larger clone is one base away. This sample was taken from a study of T cells in Graves' hyperthyroidism and ophthalmopathy (dated by TCRdb to between 2018 and 2021). For the wider study: Peripheral blood was sampled at the time of initial diagnosis, prior to any treatment. The 85 to 100 discovery patients were randomly split 7:3 into training and test sets. In roughly six Graves' hyperthyroidism patients, the study also compared T-cell repertoires from thyroid tissue with T-cell repertoires from blood. Whether ophthalmopathy could be predicted prospectively was tested in an independent validation cohort made up of approximately 19 hyperthyroidism patients plus 17 patients who later progressed to ophthalmopathy. According to the paper, TCR Vbeta CDR3 sequencing was carried out on 135 peripheral blood samples, which came from fewer than 50 ophthalmopathy, around 74 hyperthyroidism and some 17 progressor patients. To identify TCR V-J signatures that set the groups apart, the researchers used a discovery cohort of 100 patients, made up of around 42 with Graves' ophthalmopathy and 57 with stable Graves' hyperthyroidism. After sampling, hyperthyroidism patients received methimazole starting at 30 mg daily, and ophthalmopathy patients received high-dose intravenous methylprednisolone.

Amplification of TCR beta CDR3 regions was carried out from RNA transcripts. The first round of RT-PCR for the TCR CDR3 was performed with the HTBI primer set and the Qiagen OneStep RT-PCR kit. The libraries were constructed in a second round of multiplex PCR and then size-selected and purified. Paired-end sequencing of the libraries was performed with 100 bp reads on an Illumina HiSeq2000. Per the authors' processing: Raw data were processed with SOAPnuke, discarding reads with adapters, uncalled bases, mean Phred below 15, or no exact constant-primer or identifier match. COPE v1.2.5 was used to merge high-quality paired reads, and clonotypes were defined as unique nucleotide sequences. MiTCR v1.1 was used to align the clonotypes against IMGT TRBV, TRBD and TRBJ reference segments. The analysis was restricted to V-J combinations with a frequency above 0.0001, which together covered 99.2% of the repertoires. The TCS score was defined as F50 (clonal expansion) divided by E x V (chaos), with BLOSUM62-based TCRdist calculated between CDR3 peptides within each V-J. Welch's t-statistics and random forest reduced 500 to 550 V-J features to around 14, which were used in a naive Bayes classifier (R e1071). In-frame beta chains were kept once TCRdb had trimmed the public reads at Q25 with fastp and called clones with MiXCR. Each CDR3 protein gets just one entry, which takes the most common genes and DNA from the rows behind it. TCRdb, not the original authors, processed these V and J calls. The sample includes 400,000 to 600,000 distinct CDR3 sequences, with less than 25% observed a single time. The biggest ten clones account for around 27% of the sample.

Stable Graves' hyperthyroidism was defined as the absence of progression to ophthalmopathy over 18 months of follow-up. Hyperthyroidism patients were newly diagnosed, had a disease duration of under 2 months, and were aged 18 to 65 years. Any patient with an uncontrolled infection, another autoimmune disease, pregnancy or lactation was excluded. Diagnoses were based on clinical symptoms, serum thyroxine and TRAb, thyroid ultrasound and orbital computed tomography. Ficoll-Paque density gradient centrifugation was used to isolate PBMCs from 9.5 to 10 ml of fresh peripheral blood. Trizol reagent was used to extract total RNA, and RNA quality was then checked on an Agilent 2100 Bioanalyzer. Trimming takes 4 bases from V and 4 bases from J, and the germline ends sit 8 bases apart. The CDR3 sequence holds 12 residues, the cysteine and phenylalanine included. The read is trimmed to its CDR3 DNA, 36 bases read in frame from base 1.

Points the paper makes about the study in general: Sample size was not statistically predetermined, and investigators were not blinded to group allocation. In cross-validation, a model built on a 13 V-J signature told ophthalmopathy apart from stable hyperthyroidism with 87.88% sensitivity and about 81% specificity, and in testing the same model reached 80%/75%. In validation, progression to ophthalmopathy was predicted by the model with 65% to 71% sensitivity and 72% to 80% specificity, a median of about 6.4 months before onset. Most expanded thyroid clonotypes (frequency above 0.001) were also detected in blood, a finding suggesting that blood repertoires may reflect thyroid immune responses.

The sequenced sample consisted of blood. The TCR comes from a man younger than 30 with Graves' hyperthyroidism. This chain joins TRBV12-3 or TRBV12-4 to TRBJ2-7; the D gene is unclear. The CDR3 has the sequence CASSSLGYEQYF. The sequence in DNA is TGTGCCAGCAGTTCACTCGGTTACGAGCAGTACTTC.